These T cell receptor beta chains were read from a single sample in a study of T cell responses to AZD1222 COVID-19 vaccine. The assay was immunoSEQ multiplex PCR, and TCRdb's table has in-frame clones only and misses some. The data show some 190,000 clones, about 86% seen once. Material: peripheral blood, obtained on day 0 of AZD1222 vaccination. These receptors originate from an adult in good health. CDR3s include the opening cysteine and the closing phenylalanine or tryptophan. D genes are given only for firm matches. Size values are once, few and many counts, or a class for expanded clones, and some rows have none.

abundance: .
v_gene: TRBV4-1
j_gene: TRBJ2-3
d_gene: .
CDR3aa: CASSQETLSTAITDTQYF
CDR3nt: TGCGCCAGCAGCCAAGAGACCCTAAGTACCGCTATCACAGATACGCAGTATTTT

abundance: .
v_gene: TRBV4-2
j_gene: TRBJ2-1
d_gene: TRBD2
CDR3aa: CASSPLAGAYNEQFF
CDR3nt: TGTGCCAGCAGCCCCCTGGCGGGGGCCTACAATGAGCAGTTCTTC

abundance: .
v_gene: TRBV5-1
j_gene: TRBJ2-6
d_gene: TRBD1
CDR3aa: CASSLGQGAGANVLTF
CDR3nt: TGCGCCAGCAGCTTGGGACAGGGCGCTGGGGCCAACGTCCTGACTTTC

abundance: .
v_gene: TRBV27
j_gene: TRBJ2-7
d_gene: .
CDR3aa: CASSFGYEQYF
CDR3nt: TGTGCCAGCAGTTTCGGTTACGAGCAGTACTTC

abundance: .
v_gene: TRBV5-4
j_gene: TRBJ1-6
d_gene: .
CDR3aa: CASSFSGAGINSPLHF
CDR3nt: TGTGCCAGCAGCTTCTCAGGGGCTGGAATTAACTCACCCCTCCACTTT

abundance: .
v_gene: TRBV4-2
j_gene: TRBJ1-5
d_gene: .
CDR3aa: CASSQDGGVNQPQHF
CDR3nt: TGTGCCAGCAGCCAAGATGGGGGGGTTAATCAGCCCCAGCATTTT

abundance: .
v_gene: TRBV12-3/TRBV12-4
j_gene: TRBJ2-7
d_gene: .
CDR3aa: CASSLGHIYEQYF
CDR3nt: TGTGCCAGCAGTTTAGGACATATCTACGAGCAGTACTTC

abundance: .
v_gene: TRBV7-6
j_gene: TRBJ1-5
d_gene: .
CDR3aa: CASSRMTPGYRNQPQHF
CDR3nt: TGTGCCAGCAGCCGCATGACGCCAGGGTACCGCAATCAGCCCCAGCATTTT

abundance: .
v_gene: TRBV3-1/TRBV3-2
j_gene: TRBJ1-5
d_gene: .
CDR3aa: CASSPRDTGNQPQHF
CDR3nt: TGTGCCAGCAGCCCTAGGGACACGGGGAATCAGCCCCAGCATTTT

abundance: .
v_gene: TRBV5-6
j_gene: TRBJ2-1
d_gene: .
CDR3aa: CASSLVAGNNEQFF
CDR3nt: TGTGCCAGCAGCTTGGTCGCGGGAAACAATGAGCAGTTCTTC

abundance: .
v_gene: TRBV7-9
j_gene: TRBJ1-1
d_gene: .
CDR3aa: CASSNSRASTEAFF
CDR3nt: TGTGCCAGCAGCAACAGCAGGGCGAGCACTGAAGCTTTCTTT

abundance: once
v_gene: TRBV6-5
j_gene: TRBJ2-7
d_gene: .
CDR3aa: CASGQDYISEQYF
CDR3nt: TGTGCCAGCGGGCAGGACTATATCAGCGAGCAGTACTTC

abundance: once
v_gene: TRBV4-1
j_gene: TRBJ1-2
d_gene: .
CDR3aa: CASSQAALVVVYGYTF
CDR3nt: TGCGCCAGCAGCCAAGCTGCGTTGGTCGTGGTTTATGGCTACACCTTC